The 18 T cell receptor beta chains reported below all come from one sample, sequenced in a study of blood T cells in healthy people across ages. The use of a sample-barcoded 5' primer and a J-beta primer mix characterized a second PCR of about 6 to 12 cycles. TCRdb analysed the 5' RACE reads with MiXCR anew, one entry per CDR3 protein. The sample holds approximately 760,000 distinct CDR3 sequences, roughly 25% seen once. The same data also contributed to another study, on T cells of mothers and their children.

Sequenced sample: blood. These receptor sequences come from a boy aged 10-17 years in good health.

The rearrangement joins TRBV6-6 to TRBJ1-1; perhaps TRBD1 as D (6 bases). The V end lost 2 bases, the J end lost 4 bases, and 11 bases lay between the germline ends. This CDR3 is 14 amino acids long. The V gene's germline CDR1 is MNHNY and CDR2 SVGAGI (reference sequence). The CDR3 DNA follows: TGTGCCAGCAGTTACCAGGGGTCGGCCACTGAAGCTTTCTTT. Translated: CASSYQGSATEAFF.

The CDR3 loop reads CASSLFLGTDTQYF. The CDR3, as DNA: TGTGCCAGCAGCTTATTTTTGGGCACAGATACGCAGTATTTT. The chain joins TRBV7-3 to TRBJ2-3; no definite D call. CDR1 and CDR2 from the germline V gene are SGHTA and FQGTGA. The CDR3 sequence is 14 residues long. The V and J ends lost 2 bases and 1 base respectively, with 7 bases between them.

The chain has TRBV24-1 and TRBJ2-5; D not resolved. The J call could be wrong; TRBJ2-1 is a better fit for the DNA end. CDR1 is KGHDR, CDR2 SFDVKD, per germline. The CDR3 totals 12 residues. CDR3 residues: CATGGYSNEQFF. The CDR3, as DNA: TGTGCCACCGGCGGATACTCCAATGAGCAGTTCTTC.

This clonotype came up many times. The chain's CDR3 is CSVRTGGYEQYF. CDR3 nucleotide sequence: TGCAGCGTTCGGACAGGGGGCTACGAGCAGTACTTC. This sequence joins TRBV29-1 and TRBJ2-7; 10 bases agree with TRBD1. The CDR3 has 12 amino acids. Germline CDR1 and CDR2: SQVTM and ANQGSEA. The ends lost 5 bases at V and 3 bases at J; junction bases unmatched: 1.

The chain carries TRBV6-6 and TRBJ2-3, with TRBD2 identical over 8 bases. Trimming took 5 bases from V and 6 from J; bases not matched to a gene: 10. CDR3 length: 15 amino acids. Germline assignment: CDR1 MNHNY and CDR2 SVGAGI (reference sequence). Here the CDR3 reads CASSLAGATGDTQYF. CDR3 sequence (DNA): TGTGCCAGCAGTCTAGCGGGCGCGACTGGCGATACGCAGTATTTT.

This clonotype was counted a few times. The chain combines TRBV5-1 with TRBJ2-1; D may be TRBD1 (5 bases). The germline V gene encodes CDR1 SGHRS and CDR2 YFSETQ. This CDR3 is 16 amino acids long. The V end was cut by 0 bases, the J end by 7 bases, with 17 bases between. The CDR3 coding sequence is TGCGCCAGCAGCTTGGCCGAGCAGGGTTTCATGAATGAGCAGTTCTTC. Its protein product is CASSLAEQGFMNEQFF. The whole variable domain, filled in from reference TRBV5-1 and TRBJ2-1, reads KAGVTQTPRYLIKTRGQQVTLSCSPISGHRSVSWYQQTPGQGLQFLFEYFSETQRNKGNFPGRFSGRQFSNSRSEMNVSTLELGDSALYLCASSLAEQGFMNEQFFGPGTRLTVL.

The chain recombines TRBV7-3 with TRBJ1-1, with TRBD1 matching 10 bases. The CDR3 runs 16 residues. Germline CDR1 and CDR2: SGHTA and FQGTGA. The trim removed 5 bases at V and 4 bases at J, leaving 10 bases unmatched. The CDR3 region has the DNA TGTGCCAGCAGCGAGCACGGGACAGGGGTGCCCACTGAAGCTTTCTTT. Translation gives CASSEHGTGVPTEAFF. The whole variable domain, filled in from reference TRBV7-3 and TRBJ1-1, reads GAGVSQTPSNKVTEKGKYVELRCDPISGHTALYWYRQSLGQGPEFLIYFQGTGAADDSGLPNDRFFAVRPEGSVSTLKIQRTERGDSAVYLCASSEHGTGVPTEAFFGQGTRLTVV.

The chain recombines TRBV14 with TRBJ2-5; TRBD2 agrees at 8 bases. The closer fit of TRBJ2-1 to the DNA end suggests the J call may be wrong. Germline V gene lookup returns CDR1 SGHDN and CDR2 FVKESK. This CDR3 is 14 amino acids long. The chain's CDR3 is CASSQSGGLNEQFF. DNA of the CDR3: TGTGCCAGCAGCCAATCGGGGGGGCTTAATGAGCAGTTCTTC.

The sample holds a few counts of this clonotype. The rearrangement links TRBV6-6 to TRBJ2-5, with D possibly being TRBD2 (7 bases). The tail of the sequence fits TRBJ2-1 better, so the J call may be wrong. Germline V lookup: CDR1 MNHNY, CDR2 SVGAGI (reference sequence). This CDR3 comprises 16 residues. CDR3 region: CASSYGGAGAYNEQFF. As DNA, the CDR3 is TGTGCCAGCAGTTATGGGGGCGCGGGAGCCTACAATGAGCAGTTCTTC.

The chain is built from TRBV20-1 and TRBJ2-7; tentatively, D is TRBD1 or TRBD2 (5 bases each). CDR1 and CDR2 (germline): DFQATT, SNEGSKA (reference sequence). The CDR3 has 16 amino acids. V was shortened by 1 base and J by 4 bases, with 20 bases between the two germline ends. The CDR3 DNA sequence: TGCAGTGCTAGAGTTAACGGTCGGTCCTGGGGGTACGAGCAGTACTTC. As protein: CSARVNGRSWGYEQYF.

This clonotype occurred a few times. This chain joins TRBV7-9 and TRBJ1-1; D possibly corresponds to TRBD1 (5 bases). The CDR3 loop spans 13 amino acids. Germline V CDR1 and CDR2: SEHNR, FQNEAQ (reference sequence). V gave up 2 bases and J gave up 6 bases, with 10 bases separating them. The CDR3 DNA follows: TGTGCCAGCAGCTTACAGGGTTTCGCTGAAGCTTTCTTT. Protein sequence: CASSLQGFAEAFF.

The V call is TRBV28, the J call TRBJ2-1, with TRBD2 matching 8 bases. This CDR3 has 15 residues. Germline V gene data show CDR1 as MDHEN and CDR2 as SYDVKM. J was trimmed by 11 bases and V by 2 bases; bases with no gene match: 11. CDR3 sequence reads: CASSLRSGGPSKQFF. CDR3 coding DNA: TGTGCCAGCAGTTTAAGGTCGGGAGGGCCGAGTAAGCAGTTCTTC.

This clonotype was detected a few times. This chain links TRBV10-3 with TRBJ1-1; D is unresolved. This CDR3 comprises 14 residues. V was cut by 9 bases and J by 0 bases, with 14 bases left in between. In germline, CDR1 is ENHRY, CDR2 SYGVKD. CDR3 nucleotide sequence: TGTGCCATTAGATTCCAGGACCTGAACACTGAAGCTTTCTTT. Its protein product is CAIRFQDLNTEAFF.

The V call is TRBV5-1, the J call TRBJ2-1, with TRBD2 as a possible D gene (6 bases). V gave up 4 bases and J gave up 4 bases, with 15 bases separating them. Per germline, CDR1 SGHRS and CDR2 YFSETQ. This CDR3 has 15 amino acids. The CDR3 is CASSLGLTEYNEQFF. The CDR3 nucleotides are TGCGCCAGCAGCCTCGGACTAACGGAATACAATGAGCAGTTCTTC. Full variable domain (missing parts from reference TRBV5-1 and TRBJ2-1): KAGVTQTPRYLIKTRGQQVTLSCSPISGHRSVSWYQQTPGQGLQFLFEYFSETQRNKGNFPGRFSGRQFSNSRSEMNVSTLELGDSALYLCASSLGLTEYNEQFFGPGTRLTVL.

Comment on this clonotype: The conserved closing phenylalanine or tryptophan is absent in this CDR3, likely reflecting a read error. This sequence joins TRBV4-1 and TRBJ2-7, with D perhaps matching TRBD2 (6 bases). The V end lost 6 bases, the J end lost 4 bases, and 7 bases lay between the germline ends. Germline V gene lookup returns CDR1 MGHRA and CDR2 YSYEKL. The CDR3 totals 11 residues. The DNA for the CDR3 is TGCGCCAGCAGAGGGACTTACGAGCAGTACCTC. This gives the protein CASRGTYEQYL.

The chain has TRBV2 and TRBJ2-5, with D perhaps matching TRBD2 (5 bases). The last part of the DNA fits TRBJ2-1 better; the J call may be wrong. The CDR3 spans 15 residues. CDR1 and CDR2 from the germline V gene are SNHLY and FYNNEI. The CDR3 protein is CASSEDGLGYNEQFF. The CDR3 coding sequence is TGTGCCAGCAGTGAAGATGGACTGGGCTACAATGAGCAGTTCTTC.

In this sample, this clonotype turned up a few times. The chain carries TRBV3-1 and TRBJ2-7, with D unclear. From germline, CDR1 is LGHDT and CDR2 YNNKEL (reference sequence). This CDR3 is 13 amino acids long. Deletions cut 1 base from V and 6 bases from J, with 10 bases between. CDR3 sequence reads: CASSQGVIGEQYF. Written as DNA, the CDR3 is TGTGCCAGCAGCCAAGGAGTTATCGGCGAGCAGTACTTC.

This clonotype has only a few counts. The gene calls are TRBV20-1 and TRBJ2-1; 9 bases are a match to TRBD1. V shed 5 bases, J shed 8 bases, and the junction held 13 bases outside the gene matches. The V gene's germline CDR1 is DFQATT and CDR2 SNEGSKA (reference sequence). This CDR3 is built from 15 residues. The CDR3 nucleotides read TGCAGTGCTCAGAACCGGGACAGGGACATCTATGAGCAGTTCTTC. Its translation is CSAQNRDRDIYEQFF.